This TCR beta chain was captured in a study of T-cell memory formation after mild COVID-19. On the study more broadly: Among the donors, TCR clusters were largely specific to each donor. Regarding the study as a whole: Clones contracting across day 15 to 85 had a balanced CD4/CD8 profile; later expanding clones leaned CD4+. Some responding clones appeared in pre-infection memory, suggesting cross-reactive memory joined.

As for this clonotype: Its antigen is unknown.

Constant-segment primers were used for 5'RACE, and the resulting TCR alpha and TCR beta cDNA libraries carried sample barcodes and UMIs. TCRdb independently ran MiXCR on the 5' RACE reads; one entry per CDR3 protein. This table holds under 90,000 distinct CDR3 sequences, about 15% found once. The CDR3 spans 15 residues. CDR1 is LNHDA and CDR2 is SQIVND in the germline V gene (reference sequence). V lost 3 bases, J lost 0 bases, and 10 bases lay in between. The TCR was taken from an adult woman who had mild COVID-19 (a few samples of this study predate the infection). Cell type and time point are not known. The rearrangement links TRBV19 to TRBJ2-3; the D is unclear. The specimen was PBMCs or a T cell subset sorted from them (not recorded which). The DNA for the CDR3 is TGTGCCAGTAGTATGACTCATTCTAGCACAGATACGCAGTATTTT. This translates into CASSMTHSSTDTQYF.